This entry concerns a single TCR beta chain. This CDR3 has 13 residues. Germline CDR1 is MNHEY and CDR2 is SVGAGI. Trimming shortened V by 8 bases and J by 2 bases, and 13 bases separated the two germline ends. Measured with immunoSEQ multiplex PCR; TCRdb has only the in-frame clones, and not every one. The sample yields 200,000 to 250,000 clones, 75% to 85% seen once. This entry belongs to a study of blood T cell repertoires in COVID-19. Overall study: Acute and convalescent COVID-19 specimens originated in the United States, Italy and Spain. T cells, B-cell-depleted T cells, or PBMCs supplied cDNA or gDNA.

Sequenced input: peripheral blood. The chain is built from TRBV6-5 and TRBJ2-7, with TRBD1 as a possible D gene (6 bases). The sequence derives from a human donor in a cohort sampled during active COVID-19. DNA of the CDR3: TGTGCCAGCGGGACACCTCCAACCTACGAGCAGTACTTC. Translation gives CASGTPPTYEQYF.